Presented here are 30 T cell receptor beta chains from one specimen sequenced in a study of cytomegalovirus exposure and HLA in healthy donors. The method was immunoSEQ multiplex PCR; TCRdb's version includes in-frame clones alone and lacks a portion of them. There are 70,000 or so clones in the sample; 94% occur only once, and roughly 1% lies in the top ten. The sequenced sample consisted of PBMCs. Source of these receptors: a woman between 18 and 30 years old in good health and CMV-seronegative.

This clone appeared once. The chain combines TRBV7-6 with TRBJ2-3; possibly TRBD1 for D (5 bases). The length of the CDR3 is 16 residues. Trimming cost V 2 bases and J 0 bases, with 12 bases left between them. Per the germline V gene, CDR1 is SGHVS and CDR2 is FNYEAQ. The CDR3 spells CASSLLKGSSTDTQYF. The CDR3 bases are TGTGCCAGCAGCTTACTCAAGGGGTCAAGCACAGATACGCAGTATTTT. Full variable domain (remainder filled in from reference TRBV7-6 and TRBJ2-3): GAGVSQSPRYKVTKRGQDVALRCDPISGHVSLYWYRQALGQGPEFLTYFNYEAQQDKSGLPNDRFSAERPEGSISTLTIQRTEQRDSAMYRCASSLLKGSSTDTQYFGPGTRLTVL.

CDR3 region: CASRASGSWQETQYF. In DNA form, the CDR3 reads TGTGCCAGCAGGGCCAGCGGGAGTTGGCAAGAGACCCAGTACTTC. The chain combines TRBV6-6 with TRBJ2-5; 8 positions agree with TRBD2. The CDR3 contains 15 residues. V shed 6 bases, J shed 2 bases, and the junction held 8 bases outside the gene matches. CDR1 and CDR2 from the germline V gene are MNHNY and SVGAGI (reference sequence).

This clone was seen just once. The chain carries TRBV18 and TRBJ2-7; D unresolved. This CDR3 region has 13 residues. The germline CDR1 and CDR2 sequences are KGHSH and LQKENI. V lost 3 bases, J lost 0 bases, and 6 bases lay in between. CDR3 DNA sequence: TGTGCCAGCTCACCGGGCAGCTCCTACGAGCAGTACTTC. It yields the protein CASSPGSSYEQYF.

This chain connects TRBV5-5 to TRBJ2-7; D might be TRBD1 (6 bases). The CDR3 covers 13 residues. Trimming shortened V by 3 bases and J by 2 bases, and 9 bases separated the two germline ends. Germline CDR1 and CDR2: SGHKS and YYEKEE (reference sequence). DNA of the CDR3: TGTGCCAGCAGCTCAACAGGGACCTACGAGCAGTACTTC. It codes for CASSSTGTYEQYF.

This clone was counted a single time. The rearrangement links TRBV18 to TRBJ1-4; no clear D. Trimming left V 4 bases short and J 8 bases short, with 11 bases between. CDR3 size: 13 residues. Germline lookup yields CDR1 KGHSH and CDR2 LQKENI. CDR3 DNA: TGTGCCAGCTCACTCGAGGTAGAGGAAAAACTGTTTTTT. Residues: CASSLEVEEKLFF.

The chain uses TRBV5-1 and TRBJ2-1, with 9 positions matching TRBD2. The CDR3 has 15 amino acids. J gave up 4 bases and V 0 bases, and 2 bases lay outside the gene matches. Germline V lookup: CDR1 SGHRS, CDR2 YFSETQ. As DNA, the CDR3 is TGCGCCAGCAGCTTGGGCGCGGGGGGGTACAATGAGCAGTTCTTC. Protein: CASSLGAGGYNEQFF. The full variable domain, in which reference TRBV5-1 and TRBJ2-1 provide the parts outside the CDR3, is KAGVTQTPRYLIKTRGQQVTLSCSPISGHRSVSWYQQTPGQGLQFLFEYFSETQRNKGNFPGRFSGRQFSNSRSEMNVSTLELGDSALYLCASSLGAGGYNEQFFGPGTRLTVL.

The V gene is TRBV19, the J gene TRBJ2-2; 10 bases fit TRBD2. The junction had 11 bases not matched to a gene; V was cut back by 5 bases and J by 11 bases. CDR3 length: 15 residues. Per germline, CDR1 LNHDA and CDR2 SQIVND (reference sequence). The CDR3 region has the DNA TGTGCCAGTAGTCATACTAGCGGGAAGGTCGGTGAGCTGTTTTTT. This translates into CASSHTSGKVGELFF.

The chain joins TRBV30 to TRBJ2-7, with D maybe TRBD1 (6 bases). V lost 1 base, J lost 9 bases, and 19 bases lay in between. The germline V gene encodes CDR1 GTSNPN and CDR2 SVGIG (reference sequence). The CDR3 sequence is 14 residues long. CDR3 loop: CAWSGTAPGDGQYF. The CDR3 DNA reads as TGTGCCTGGAGTGGGACAGCGCCCGGGGACGGGCAGTACTTC.

This clone was observed a single time. The chain combines TRBV10-2 with TRBJ2-7; 12 bases are shared with TRBD2. After removal of 10 bases from V and 2 bases from J, the junction contained 3 bases not matched to a gene. The CDR3 is made up of 13 amino acids. CDR1 WSHSY and CDR2 SAAADI come from the germline V gene. CDR3 DNA sequence: TGCGCCATCAGGACTAGCGGGACCTACGAGCAGTACTTC. The encoded protein is CAIRTSGTYEQYF.

The CDR3 DNA is TGTGCCAGCAGCTTAGAACAGGGCGGAAATCAGCCCCAGCATTTT. This encodes CASSLEQGGNQPQHF. V gene TRBV7-2 combines with J gene TRBJ1-5; a weak D match, TRBD1 (6 bases). This CDR3 has 15 amino acids. Deletions cut 1 base from V and 4 bases from J, with 11 bases between. Germline assignment: CDR1 SGHTA and CDR2 FQGNSA.

The CDR3 is CASSPRPGTGVNNEQFF. The CDR3 coding sequence is TGTGCCAGCTCGCCAAGACCCGGGACAGGGGTAAATAATGAGCAGTTCTTC. The chain has TRBV18 and TRBJ2-1; 10 nucleotides line up with TRBD1. The CDR3 consists of 17 residues. Germline CDR1 and CDR2: KGHSH and LQKENI. The V segment lost 6 bases and the J segment 7 bases; nucleotides outside the gene matches: 15.

This CDR3 is CASSLAWPTDEQYF. As DNA, the CDR3 is TGTGCCAGCAGCTTAGCGTGGCCCACCGACGAGCAGTACTTC. This chain connects TRBV7-9 to TRBJ2-7; D gene unclear. There are 14 residues in the CDR3. V was trimmed by 0 bases and J by 5 bases, leaving 11 bases between them. Germline V gene sequence: CDR1 SEHNR, CDR2 FQNEAQ (reference sequence).

V and J are TRBV6-1 and TRBJ2-3; 7 bases line up with TRBD2. The CDR3 has 15 residues. Germline values: CDR1 MNHNS, CDR2 SASEGT. V trimming: 6 bases; J trimming: 0 bases; junction bases outside the gene matches: 6. The CDR3 nucleotides read TGTGCCAGCAGACTACCGGGGGGTAGCACAGATACGCAGTATTTT. Its translation: CASRLPGGSTDTQYF.

This chain joins TRBV4-3 and TRBJ1-4; D not certain. From germline, CDR1 is LGHNA and CDR2 YSLEER. The ends were cut back, 4 bases at V and 7 bases at J, with 13 bases in the middle. The CDR3 is 14 residues long. The CDR3 nucleotides are TGCGCCAGCAGCCCGCGTCGAGCTACTGAAAAACTGTTTTTT. It translates to CASSPRRATEKLFF.

V is TRBV10-3 and J is TRBJ2-2, with 8 bases that match TRBD1. V gave up 5 bases and J gave up 7 bases; unmatched junction bases: 12. Germline CDR1 and CDR2: ENHRY and SYGVKD. The CDR3 contains 16 residues. The CDR3: CAISPEAGGFNGELFF. The CDR3 coding sequence is TGTGCCATCAGTCCAGAGGCAGGGGGCTTTAACGGGGAGCTGTTTTTT.

The chain combines TRBV28 with TRBJ2-1; TRBD2 aligns across 10 bases. Per the germline V gene, CDR1 is MDHEN and CDR2 is SYDVKM. The length of the CDR3 is 13 residues. V lost 3 bases to trimming and J lost 14 bases; unmatched junction nucleotides: 7. DNA for the CDR3: TGTGCCAGCAGTTTTATTAGCGGGAGGATAAAGTTCTTC. Its translation is CASSFISGRIKFF.

V usage is TRBV7-8 and J usage is TRBJ2-3; the D gene is possibly TRBD2 (6 bases). Germline V CDR1 and CDR2: SGHVS, FQNEAQ. V shed 1 base and J shed 5 bases, with 16 bases lying between them. This CDR3 is 16 amino acids long. The CDR3 protein is CASSLDGSLGGDTQYF. The CDR3 DNA reads as TGTGCCAGCAGCTTAGACGGGAGTCTCGGGGGAGATACGCAGTATTTT.

For the CDR3, the DNA is TGTGCCAGTAGTATAGGGGCAACAAGGGATACGCAGTATTTT. This encodes CASSIGATRDTQYF. The chain combines TRBV19 with TRBJ2-3; D gene uncertain. Trimming shortened V by 1 base and J by 6 bases, and 11 bases separated the two germline ends. Germline CDR1 reads LNHDA; CDR2 reads SQIVND (reference sequence). The CDR3 has 14 residues.

The rearrangement links TRBV4-1 to TRBJ2-7, with 12 bases fitting TRBD2. In germline, CDR1 is MGHRA, CDR2 YSYEKL. Trimming removed 1 base from V and 1 base from J; junction bases left unmatched: 2. This CDR3 is 16 amino acids long. CDR3 loop: CASSQGLAGVSYEQYF. In DNA, the CDR3 is TGCGCCAGCAGCCAAGGACTAGCGGGGGTATCCTACGAGCAGTACTTC.

The genes are TRBV14 and TRBJ2-5; D perhaps matches TRBD2 (6 bases). The V gene's germline CDR1 is SGHDN and CDR2 FVKESK. The CDR3 consists of 14 residues. The V end was cut by 2 bases, the J end by 8 bases, with 15 bases between. CDR3 loop: CASSQTGLGSTQYF. The CDR3 DNA follows: TGTGCCAGCAGCCAAACGGGACTTGGGTCCACCCAGTACTTC.

This clone was seen once. J is TRBJ2-3 and V is TRBV5-1; 9 bases line up with TRBD1. Unmatched junction bases numbered 13, after V lost 2 bases and J lost 6 bases. This CDR3 is 17 amino acids long. CDR1 is SGHRS and CDR2 is YFSETQ in the germline V gene. The CDR3 nucleotides read TGCGCCAGCAGCTTAAGCCGGGACAGGGTAGACTTTGATACGCAGTATTTT. Its translation: CASSLSRDRVDFDTQYF. Complete variable domain (other parts from reference TRBV5-1 and TRBJ2-3): KAGVTQTPRYLIKTRGQQVTLSCSPISGHRSVSWYQQTPGQGLQFLFEYFSETQRNKGNFPGRFSGRQFSNSRSEMNVSTLELGDSALYLCASSLSRDRVDFDTQYFGPGTRLTVL.

The gene calls are TRBV6-5 and TRBJ2-1; 13 nucleotides align to TRBD2. Germline V gene lookup returns CDR1 MNHEY and CDR2 SVGAGI. V shed 0 bases and J 6 bases; nucleotides not matched to a gene: 2. This CDR3 spans 16 amino acids. The CDR3 bases are TGTGCCAGCAGTTACTCGACTAGCGGGGGGCGCAATGAGCAGTTCTTC. Its protein is CASSYSTSGGRNEQFF.

The rearrangement uses TRBV28 and TRBJ1-5, with 9 bases identical to TRBD1. This CDR3 has 16 amino acids. The V gene's germline CDR1 is MDHEN and CDR2 SYDVKM. The V and J ends lost 3 bases and 9 bases, in that order; junction bases with no gene match: 12. In DNA form, the CDR3 reads TGTGCCAGCAGTTTCACGTCCGGGACAGGGTTTCGGCCCCAGCATTTT. Translation: CASSFTSGTGFRPQHF.

The chain has TRBV6-1 and TRBJ2-3; 15 bases are a match to TRBD2. The V gene end was trimmed by 1 base and the J gene end by 4 bases; junction bases not matched to a gene: 0. CDR1 MNHNS and CDR2 SASEGT come from the germline V gene. This CDR3 has 16 residues. The CDR3, as DNA: TGTGCCAGCAGTGAAGGGACTAGCGGGGGGGCAGATACGCAGTATTTT. Translating it yields CASSEGTSGGADTQYF.

This rearrangement joins TRBV14 to TRBJ1-1; unclear D gene. Trimming removed 0 bases from V and 4 bases from J, with 21 bases in between. CDR3 length: 18 residues. Germline loops: CDR1 SGHDN, CDR2 FVKESK. The CDR3 reads CASSQEEASWRMVTEAFF. DNA for the CDR3: TGTGCCAGCAGCCAAGAGGAAGCATCGTGGAGAATGGTCACTGAAGCTTTCTTT.

This chain links TRBV13 with TRBJ2-1, with 7 bases aligning to TRBD2. From germline, CDR1 is PRHDT and CDR2 FYEKMQ (reference sequence). The length of the CDR3 is 16 residues. Unmatched junction bases numbered 12, after V lost 0 bases and J lost 10 bases. For the CDR3, the DNA is TGTGCCAGCAGCTTAGGGGGACTACCCGGGGAGGGCGAGCAGTTCTTC. Protein product: CASSLGGLPGEGEQFF.

The chain employs TRBV27 and TRBJ2-3; weak D call: TRBD1 (6 bases). Trimming removed 10 bases from V and 4 bases from J, with 18 bases in between. Germline V gives CDR1 MNHEY, CDR2 SMNVEV (reference sequence). The CDR3 is 14 residues long. CDR3 protein: CATVGAFGADTQYF. The CDR3 coding sequence is TGTGCCACCGTGGGGGCGTTTGGCGCAGATACGCAGTATTTT.

The V and J genes are TRBV2 and TRBJ2-5, with unresolved D. The V end lost 8 bases, the J end lost 1 base, and 5 bases lay between the germline ends. The length of the CDR3 is 11 residues. Germline loops: CDR1 SNHLY, CDR2 FYNNEI. CDR3 protein: CASGVQETQYF. The CDR3 bases are TGTGCCAGCGGAGTCCAAGAGACCCAGTACTTC.

This clone was seen once. The chain joins TRBV2 to TRBJ2-7; 8 nucleotides agree with TRBD2. The CDR3 has 15 residues. The germline CDR1 and CDR2 sequences are SNHLY and FYNNEI. The V segment lost 3 bases and the J segment 3 bases; nucleotides outside the gene matches: 7. Written as DNA, the CDR3 is TGTGCCAGCAGTGAGTGGACTAGCCGAAACTACGAGCAGTACTTC. Its translation is CASSEWTSRNYEQYF.

This chain's CDR3 is CASSIRTGGQPQHF. The CDR3 DNA is TGTGCCAGTAGTATAAGGACAGGGGGCCAGCCCCAGCATTTT. The genes are TRBV19 and TRBJ1-5, with 11 bases aligning to TRBD1. The CDR3 has 14 residues. The V gene's germline CDR1 is LNHDA and CDR2 SQIVND (reference sequence). V dropped 2 bases and J dropped 7; count of bases not matched to a gene: 1. Based on the CDR3 plus reference TRBV19 and TRBJ1-5, the full variable domain is DGGITQSPKYLFRKEGQNVTLSCEQNLNHDAMYWYRQDPGQGLRLIYYSQIVNDFQKGDIAEGYSVSREKKESFPLTVTSAQKNPTAFYLCASSIRTGGQPQHFGDGTRLSIL.